The rows below give T cell receptor beta chains drawn from one sample of a study of OX40 agonist ivuxolimab in advanced cancers. This table comes from immunoSEQ multiplex PCR, and its TCRdb copy is limited to in-frame clones, with some not included. The table records about 61,000 clones, 82% of them present only once. This sample comprised CD4+ or CD8+ T cells sorted from blood, obtained in a trial of the OX40 agonist ivuxolimab. The receptors stem from an adult with an advanced solid tumor such as melanoma, head and neck, liver or kidney cancer. Both conserved end residues are part of each CDR3. Fields, in order: CDR3 length, clone size, V gene, D gene, J gene, CDR3 DNA, CDR3 protein. The D gene is left open where the match is weak. A row's size may be missing; if present it is once, few, many or a size class.

>15|-|TRBV9|-|TRBJ2-2
TGTGCCAGCAGCGAGCGGGCCGCGAACACCGGGGAGCTGTTTTTT
CASSERAANTGELFF
>14|-|TRBV5-4|TRBD2|TRBJ2-5
TGTGCCAGCAGTCTAGCGGGGAGTGGGGAGACCCAGTACTTC
CASSLAGSGETQYF
>15|-|TRBV9|TRBD2|TRBJ2-1
TGTGCCAGCAGCGTCTCACTAGCGGGGATCAATGAGCAGTTCTTC
CASSVSLAGINEQFF
>14|-|TRBV10-3|TRBD2|TRBJ2-3
TGTGCCATCAAGCGACTAGCGGAGGGGGATACGCAGTATTTT
CAIKRLAEGDTQYF
>12|-|TRBV5-6|-|TRBJ2-3
TGTGCCAGCAGCTTGGGTGAAGATACGCAGTATTTT
CASSLGEDTQYF
>14|few|TRBV4-1|-|TRBJ1-1
TGCGCCAGCAGCCGAGTCGGACCGAACACTGAAGCTTTCTTT
CASSRVGPNTEAFF
>13|once|TRBV14|-|TRBJ2-1
TGTGCCAGCAGCCAAGTGGCGGGATCCGGGCAGTTCTTC
CASSQVAGSGQFF
>15|-|TRBV4-1|TRBD2|TRBJ2-2
TGCGCCAGCAGCCAAGATCAAGCGGGAACCGGGGAGCTGTTTTTT
CASSQDQAGTGELFF
>14|-|TRBV11-2|-|TRBJ2-1
TGTGCCAGCAGCTTAAATTTAGGGTACAATGAGCAGTTCTTC
CASSLNLGYNEQFF
>13|-|TRBV7-2|-|TRBJ2-5
TGTGCCAGCAGGCGAGGCCTCCAAGAGACCCAGTACTTC
CASRRGLQETQYF
>15|-|TRBV11-2|TRBD2|TRBJ2-7
TGTGCCAGCAGCTTAGGGAGCGGGAGCTCCTACGAGCAGTACTTC
CASSLGSGSSYEQYF
>14|-|TRBV25-1|TRBD1|TRBJ2-2
TGTGCCAGCAGGCCGACAGGGTACACCGGGGAGCTGTTTTTT
CASRPTGYTGELFF
>12|once|TRBV6-6|TRBD1|TRBJ1-5
TGTGCCAGCGACAGGGGCAATCAGCCCCAGCATTTT
CASDRGNQPQHF
>14|-|TRBV7-9|-|TRBJ1-4
TGTGCCAGCAGCTTAGGGGATACTAATGAAAAACTGTTTTTT
CASSLGDTNEKLFF
>18|-|TRBV27|-|TRBJ2-7
TGTGCCAGCAGCCCCTTCCTTGGGACAGCGGGGGCTAACTACGAGCAGTACTTC
CASSPFLGTAGANYEQYF